A selection of T cell receptor beta chains follows, all from one sample in a study of identical twins. TCRdb re-called the 5' RACE reads with MiXCR, one entry per CDR3 protein. The table includes 350,000 to 600,000 distinct CDR3 sequences, approximately 15% detected once. These data also featured in a second study, about yellow fever vaccine responses in identical twins.

Sequenced input: CD4+ T cells sorted from blood. Receptor source: a woman under 30 in good health. CDR3s include the opening cysteine and the closing phenylalanine or tryptophan. The D gene is left open where the match is weak. Size is stated for part of the rows, as once, few or many counts, or as a class when the clone is expanded.

V: TRBV5-4; J: TRBJ1-6; D: NA; size: NA; length: 13; CDR3: CAISGGTNSPLHF; DNA: TGTGCCATATCGGGGGGGACGAATTCACCCCTCCACTTT
V: TRBV12-3/TRBV12-4; J: TRBJ2-7; D: TRBD1; size: many; length: 14; CDR3: CASSQDRVGDEQYF; DNA: TGTGCCAGCAGTCAAGACAGGGTAGGCGACGAGCAGTACTTC
V: TRBV18; J: TRBJ2-7; D: TRBD2; size: few; length: 14; CDR3: CASSPGASGREQYF; DNA: TGTGCCAGCTCCCCCGGCGCGAGCGGGAGGGAGCAGTACTTC
V: TRBV15; J: TRBJ2-1; D: NA; size: NA; length: 13; CDR3: CATSRGLGDEQFF; DNA: TGTGCCACCAGCAGAGGGCTGGGGGACGAGCAGTTCTTC
V: TRBV3-1; J: TRBJ2-7; D: NA; size: NA; length: 15; CDR3: CASSGRDRKTYEQYF; DNA: TGTGCCAGCAGCGGGAGGGACAGGAAAACCTACGAGCAGTACTTC
V: TRBV5-1; J: TRBJ2-5; D: NA; size: few; length: 15; CDR3: CASSRPGGGQETQYF; DNA: TGCGCCAGCAGCCGTCCGGGCGGTGGGCAAGAGACCCAGTACTTC
V: TRBV5-1; J: TRBJ1-5; D: NA; size: many; length: 14; CDR3: CASSLSGTDQPQHF; DNA: TGCGCCAGCAGCTTATCAGGGACGGATCAGCCCCAGCATTTT
V: TRBV27; J: TRBJ2-7; D: NA; size: few; length: 14; CDR3: CASSLEGNRAEQYF; DNA: TGTGCCAGCAGTTTAGAAGGGAACCGGGCCGAGCAGTACTTC
V: TRBV4-2; J: TRBJ2-7; D: TRBD2; size: once; length: 17; CDR3: CASSPTTARGGSDEQYF; DNA: TGTGCCAGCAGCCCTACGACTGCGCGGGGGGGCAGCGACGAGCAGTACTTC
V: TRBV18; J: TRBJ2-1; D: NA; size: NA; length: 13; CDR3: CASSPPSQARQFF; DNA: TGTGCCAGCTCACCACCCTCACAGGCCCGGCAGTTCTTC
V: TRBV19; J: TRBJ1-2; D: TRBD1; size: few; length: 13; CDR3: CASTGQGIYGYTF; DNA: TGTGCCAGTACCGGACAGGGGATATATGGCTACACCTTC
V: TRBV6-5; J: TRBJ2-7; D: TRBD2; size: NA; length: 12; CDR3: CASSPGGGGQYF; DNA: TGTGCCAGCAGTCCGGGAGGGGGAGGGCAGTACTTC